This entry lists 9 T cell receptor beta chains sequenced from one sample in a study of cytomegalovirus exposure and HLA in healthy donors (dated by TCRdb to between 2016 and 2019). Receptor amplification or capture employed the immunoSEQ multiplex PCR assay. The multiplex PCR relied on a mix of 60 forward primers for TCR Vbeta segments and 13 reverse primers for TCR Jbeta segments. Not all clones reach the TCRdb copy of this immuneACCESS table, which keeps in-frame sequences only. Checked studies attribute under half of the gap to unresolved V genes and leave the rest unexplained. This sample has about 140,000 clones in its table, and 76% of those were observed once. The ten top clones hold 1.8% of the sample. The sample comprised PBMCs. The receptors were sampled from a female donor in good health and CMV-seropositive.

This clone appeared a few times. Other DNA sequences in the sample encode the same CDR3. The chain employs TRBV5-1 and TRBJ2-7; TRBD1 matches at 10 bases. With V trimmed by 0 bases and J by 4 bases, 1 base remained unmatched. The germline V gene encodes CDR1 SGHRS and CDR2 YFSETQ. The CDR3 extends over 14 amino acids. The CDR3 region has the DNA TGCGCCAGCAGCTTGGGACAGGGGGCGTACGAGCAGTACTTC. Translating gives CASSLGQGAYEQYF.

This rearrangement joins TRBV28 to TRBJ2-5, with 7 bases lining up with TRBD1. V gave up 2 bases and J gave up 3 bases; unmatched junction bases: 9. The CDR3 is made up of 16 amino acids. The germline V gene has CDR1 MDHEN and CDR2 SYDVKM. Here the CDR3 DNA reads TGTGCCAGCAGTTTAGGCAGGGGGTCTCAAAAAGAGACCCAGTACTTC. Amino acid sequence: CASSLGRGSQKETQYF.

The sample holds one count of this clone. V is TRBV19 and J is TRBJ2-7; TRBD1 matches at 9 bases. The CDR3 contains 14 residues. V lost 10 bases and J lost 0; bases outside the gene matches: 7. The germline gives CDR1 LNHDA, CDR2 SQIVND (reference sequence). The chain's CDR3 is CATTRQGGSYEQYF. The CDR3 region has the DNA TGTGCCACCACTCGACAGGGGGGCTCCTACGAGCAGTACTTC. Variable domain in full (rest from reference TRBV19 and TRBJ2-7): DGGITQSPKYLFRKEGQNVTLSCEQNLNHDAMYWYRQDPGQGLRLIYYSQIVNDFQKGDIAEGYSVSREKKESFPLTVTSAQKNPTAFYLCATTRQGGSYEQYFGPGTRLTVT.

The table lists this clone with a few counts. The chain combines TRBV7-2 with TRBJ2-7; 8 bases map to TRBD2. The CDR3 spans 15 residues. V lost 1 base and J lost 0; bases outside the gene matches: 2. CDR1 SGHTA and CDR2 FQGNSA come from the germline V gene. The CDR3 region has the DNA TGTGCCAGCAGCTTAGTTCTAGCGGGCTCCTACGAGCAGTACTTC. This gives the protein CASSLVLAGSYEQYF.

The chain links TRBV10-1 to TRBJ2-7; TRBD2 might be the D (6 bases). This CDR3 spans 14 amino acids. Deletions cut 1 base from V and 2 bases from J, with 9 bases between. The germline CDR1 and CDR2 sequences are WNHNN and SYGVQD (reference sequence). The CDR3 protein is CASSEWGETYEQYF. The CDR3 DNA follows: TGCGCCAGCAGTGAGTGGGGGGAGACCTACGAGCAGTACTTC.

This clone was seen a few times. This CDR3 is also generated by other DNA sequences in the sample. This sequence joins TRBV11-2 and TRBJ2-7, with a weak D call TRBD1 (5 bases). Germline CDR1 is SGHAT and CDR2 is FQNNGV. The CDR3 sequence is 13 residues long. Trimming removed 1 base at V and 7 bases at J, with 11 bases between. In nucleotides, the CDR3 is TGTGCCAGCAGCTTAGGGGCAGGGTATGAGCAGTACTTC. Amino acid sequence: CASSLGAGYEQYF.

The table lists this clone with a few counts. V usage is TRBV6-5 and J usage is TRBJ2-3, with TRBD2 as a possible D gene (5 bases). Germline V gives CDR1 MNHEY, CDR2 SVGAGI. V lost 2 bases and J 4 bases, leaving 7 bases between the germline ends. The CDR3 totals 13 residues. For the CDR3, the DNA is TGTGCCAGCAGTTACGGTAGCGCAGATACGCAGTATTTT. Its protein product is CASSYGSADTQYF.

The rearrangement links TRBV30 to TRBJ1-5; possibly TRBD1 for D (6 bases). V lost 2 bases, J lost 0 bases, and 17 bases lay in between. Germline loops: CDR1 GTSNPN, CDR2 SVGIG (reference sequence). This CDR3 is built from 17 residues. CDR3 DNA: TGTGCCTGGAGTACACCCTCACAGGGTAATAGCAATCAGCCCCAGCATTTT. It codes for CAWSTPSQGNSNQPQHF.

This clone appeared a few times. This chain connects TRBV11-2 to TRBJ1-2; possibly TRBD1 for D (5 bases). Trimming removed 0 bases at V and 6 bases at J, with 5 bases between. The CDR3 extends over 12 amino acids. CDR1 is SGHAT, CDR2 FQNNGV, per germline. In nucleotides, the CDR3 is TGTGCCAGCAGCTTAGAAGGGGATGGCTACACCTTC. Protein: CASSLEGDGYTF.